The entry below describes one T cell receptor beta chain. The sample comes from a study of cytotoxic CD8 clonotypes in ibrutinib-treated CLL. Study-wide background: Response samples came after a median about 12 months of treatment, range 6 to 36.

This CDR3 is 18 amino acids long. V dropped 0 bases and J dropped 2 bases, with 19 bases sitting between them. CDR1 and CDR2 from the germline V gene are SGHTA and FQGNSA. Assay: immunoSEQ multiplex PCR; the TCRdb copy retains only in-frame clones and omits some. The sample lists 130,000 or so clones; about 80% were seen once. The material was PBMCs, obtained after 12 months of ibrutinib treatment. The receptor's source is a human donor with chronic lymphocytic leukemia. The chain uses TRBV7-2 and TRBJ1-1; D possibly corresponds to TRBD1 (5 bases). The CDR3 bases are TGTGCCAGCAGCTTAGCCTATCTGACCGGACAACCCAACACTGAAGCTTTCTTT. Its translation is CASSLAYLTGQPNTEAFF.